The 16 T cell receptor beta chains below come from one sample, sequenced in a study of immune evolution from preneoplasia to lung adenocarcinoma. Some clones are missing from TCRdb's copy, which holds only in-frame ones; the method was immunoSEQ multiplex PCR. The table has around 7,500 clones, 83% seen once. The material sequenced was FFPE minimally invasive lung adenocarcinoma tissue. These receptors all come from a person aged 70 to 79 with lung adenocarcinoma.

This chain's CDR3 is CASSPRLAGRQETQYF. CDR3 DNA sequence: TGTGCCAGCAGTCCAAGACTAGCGGGGCGCCAAGAGACCCAGTACTTC. The V and J genes are TRBV27 and TRBJ2-5; 11 bases map to TRBD2. CDR3 length: 16 amino acids. Germline assignment: CDR1 MNHEY and CDR2 SMNVEV (reference sequence). V lost 5 bases to trimming and J lost 1 base; unmatched junction nucleotides: 6.

The chain employs TRBV9 and TRBJ1-1, with a possible D match to TRBD1 (5 bases). The CDR3 is made up of 15 amino acids. The V end lost 2 bases, the J end lost 1 base, and 12 bases lay between the germline ends. Germline-derived CDR1 and CDR2 are SGDLS and YYNGEE. The CDR3 DNA follows: TGTGCCAGCAGCGTGCTACAGGCAGGGAACACTGAAGCTTTCTTT. This codes for CASSVLQAGNTEAFF.

This chain uses TRBV30 with TRBJ1-1; D gene ambiguous. Between the trimmed V and J ends, which lost 2 bases and 2 bases, there was a span of 12 bases. The V gene's germline CDR1 is GTSNPN and CDR2 SVGIG (reference sequence). The CDR3 contains 14 residues. The CDR3: CAWSPSHHNTEAFF. CDR3 in DNA: TGTGCCTGGAGTCCTTCTCACCATAACACTGAAGCTTTCTTT.

The chain joins TRBV10-1 to TRBJ1-1, with a weak D call TRBD1 (5 bases). Germline V gives CDR1 WNHNN, CDR2 SYGVQD (reference sequence). The V end was cut by 2 bases, the J end by 2 bases, with 9 bases between. The CDR3 covers 14 residues. CDR3 DNA sequence: TGCGCCAGCAGTGAGCGGCAGGGCAACACTGAAGCTTTCTTT. Its protein product is CASSERQGNTEAFF.

The chain combines TRBV7-2 with TRBJ2-7, with TRBD1 identical over 8 bases. V dropped 5 bases and J dropped 6; count of bases not matched to a gene: 9. The CDR3 spans 14 residues. The V gene's germline CDR1 is SGHTA and CDR2 FQGNSA. The CDR3 loop reads CASSRDRSQLEQYF. CDR3 in DNA: TGTGCCAGCAGCCGGGACAGGTCCCAACTCGAGCAGTACTTC.

The genes are TRBV5-6 and TRBJ2-5; no clear D gene. This CDR3 is built from 14 residues. Germline values: CDR1 SGHDT, CDR2 YYEEEE. V gave up 2 bases and J gave up 4 bases, with 12 bases separating them. The CDR3 loop is CASSFGPAPETQYF. The CDR3 nucleotides are TGTGCCAGCAGCTTTGGTCCGGCCCCAGAGACCCAGTACTTC.

The chain couples TRBV5-4 to TRBJ2-2; TRBD1 matches 7 bases. CDR3 length: 14 residues. From germline, CDR1 is SGHNT and CDR2 YYREEE (reference sequence). V lost 7 bases, J lost 5 bases, and 8 bases stayed unmatched. CDR3 DNA sequence: TGTGCCAGCCAGACAGGGTCACGAACCGGGGAGCTGTTTTTT. It is translated as CASQTGSRTGELFF.

In DNA, the CDR3 is TGTGCCTGGAGTTCACGACTAGCGGGGGGGCTATACGAGCAGTTCTTC. It specifies CAWSSRLAGGLYEQFF. The gene calls are TRBV30 and TRBJ2-1; 14 nucleotides align to TRBD2. Germline lookup yields CDR1 GTSNPN and CDR2 SVGIG (reference sequence). The V segment lost 2 bases and the J segment 10 bases; nucleotides outside the gene matches: 10. This CDR3 contains 16 residues.

The V call is TRBV4-1, the J call TRBJ1-2; no definite D call. Germline V lookup: CDR1 MGHRA, CDR2 YSYEKL. The V end lost 6 bases, the J end lost 3 bases, and 23 bases lay between the germline ends. The CDR3 covers 17 residues. CDR3 sequence reads: CASSHYPTGGWDYGYTF. The CDR3 bases are TGCGCCAGCAGTCACTACCCGACGGGAGGGTGGGACTATGGCTACACCTTC.

This clone was observed a few times. V and J are TRBV4-1 and TRBJ1-5; no firm D call. The CDR3 totals 14 residues. Trimming removed 5 bases from V and 2 bases from J, with 10 bases in between. Germline CDR1 MGHRA, CDR2 YSYEKL. CDR3 loop: CASSAVLGNQPQHF. DNA of the CDR3: TGCGCCAGCAGCGCGGTATTGGGCAATCAGCCCCAGCATTTT.

The CDR3 bases are TGTGCCAGCAGCTTAGCTCGGGGCTGGAGGAGACGGGCCGTAAGCTATGGCTACACCTTC. This gives the protein CASSLARGWRRRAVSYGYTF. The gene calls are TRBV7-2 and TRBJ1-2, with D perhaps matching TRBD1 (5 bases). Trimming took off 0 bases at V and 4 bases at J, with 27 bases between the two ends. CDR1 and CDR2 from the germline V gene are SGHTA and FQGNSA. There are 20 residues in the CDR3.

This rearrangement joins TRBV28 to TRBJ2-7, with D maybe TRBD1 (5 bases). The V gene's germline CDR1 is MDHEN and CDR2 SYDVKM. Between the trimmed V and J ends, which lost 7 bases and 6 bases, there was a span of 13 bases. CDR3 length: 12 amino acids. The CDR3 is CASTSQGGEQYF. The CDR3 DNA sequence: TGTGCCAGCACCTCGCAGGGTGGCGAGCAGTACTTC.

J is TRBJ2-7 and V is TRBV6-5, with TRBD2 as a possible D gene (5 bases). The CDR3 contains 14 residues. With 2 bases removed from V and 7 bases from J, the gap between germline ends came to 15 bases. Germline V gene sequence: CDR1 MNHEY, CDR2 SVGAGI. DNA of the CDR3: TGTGCCAGCAGTTACAAGTGGGATCGGGGTGAGCAGTACTTC. It specifies CASSYKWDRGEQYF.

The rearrangement uses TRBV6-5 and TRBJ1-6; 7 bases are a match to TRBD1. From germline, CDR1 is MNHEY and CDR2 SVGAGI. Unmatched junction bases numbered 6, after V lost 7 bases and J lost 6 bases. The CDR3 is made up of 14 amino acids. The CDR3 DNA reads as TGTGCCAGCAAAACAGGGGTCGGTAATTCACCCCTCCACTTT. Protein sequence: CASKTGVGNSPLHF.

The V gene is TRBV19, the J gene TRBJ1-3, with D possibly being TRBD1 (6 bases). V was clipped by 6 bases and J by 2 bases, with 11 bases between them. The CDR3 loop spans 14 amino acids. The germline gives CDR1 LNHDA, CDR2 SQIVND (reference sequence). The CDR3 loop is CASRLQGPGNTIYF. The CDR3 DNA reads as TGTGCCAGTAGGTTACAGGGCCCTGGAAACACCATATATTTT.

The V and J genes are TRBV18 and TRBJ1-3, with a tentative D call TRBD1 (5 bases). The CDR3 covers 17 residues. Germline V CDR1 and CDR2: KGHSH, LQKENI. Trimming stripped 2 bases from V and 4 bases from J, with 18 bases between. Here the CDR3 DNA reads TGTGCCAGCTCACCATACGGGACCCTTCCATCCGGAAACACCATATATTTT. Translating gives CASSPYGTLPSGNTIYF.